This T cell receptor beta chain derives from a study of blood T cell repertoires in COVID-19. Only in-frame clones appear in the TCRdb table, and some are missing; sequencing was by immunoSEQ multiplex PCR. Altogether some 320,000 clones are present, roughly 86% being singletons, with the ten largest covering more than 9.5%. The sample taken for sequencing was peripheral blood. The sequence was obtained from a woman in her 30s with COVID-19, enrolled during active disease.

Here the CDR3 reads CASSQDGARVGNEQFF. CDR3 coding DNA: TGTGCCAGCAGCCAAGATGGAGCCAGGGTCGGGAATGAGCAGTTCTTC. The chain joins TRBV14 to TRBJ2-1, with D maybe TRBD1 (5 bases). The CDR3 is 16 amino acids. Germline loops: CDR1 SGHDN, CDR2 FVKESK. The V end lost 0 bases, the J end lost 7 bases, and 16 bases lay between the germline ends.